This TCR beta chain is from a study of shared clonotypes between healthy human individuals. Naive CD8 populations comprised CD45RO-negative cells positively selected for CCR7, excluding terminally differentiated effector memory CD45RA+ cells. The table came from immunoSEQ multiplex PCR; TCRdb's copy has only in-frame clones and leaves some out. Among about 680,000 clones, 92% were seen once, and the ten largest hold about a quarter. What was sequenced was naive CD8+ T cells sorted from blood. The clonotype was recovered from a young man in good health.

The CDR3: CASSSRTRGAQETQYF. The DNA for the CDR3 is TGTGCCAGCAGTTCCCGAACACGAGGGGCCCAAGAGACCCAGTACTTC. This chain joins TRBV28 and TRBJ2-5, with D perhaps assigned TRBD1 or TRBD2 (5 bases each). The CDR3 runs 16 residues. The germline V gene has CDR1 MDHEN and CDR2 SYDVKM. Trimming took 4 bases from V and 1 from J, leaving 16 bases between them.